The entry below gives a single TCR beta chain sequence along with its context. Profiling relied on immunoSEQ multiplex PCR, and the TCRdb table lists in-frame clones only, not all of them. The table has 300,000 to 400,000 clones, roughly 87% seen once; the top ten hold more than 0.8%. This specimen comes from a study of blood T cell repertoires in COVID-19. Participants were aged about 18 to 100 years from approximately 25 US areas. V lost 6 bases and J 3 bases, leaving 9 bases between the germline ends. Germline values: CDR1 SGHAT, CDR2 FQNNGV. The CDR3 is 12 amino acids. The chain joins TRBV11-2 to TRBJ2-7; tentative D call: TRBD1 (6 bases). Sample: PBMCs or T cells enriched from blood (not recorded which). This clonotype was sampled from a woman in her 30s who had recovered from COVID-19. The CDR3 is CASRQGYYEQYF. CDR3 DNA sequence: TGTGCCAGCAGGCAGGGGTACTACGAGCAGTACTTC.